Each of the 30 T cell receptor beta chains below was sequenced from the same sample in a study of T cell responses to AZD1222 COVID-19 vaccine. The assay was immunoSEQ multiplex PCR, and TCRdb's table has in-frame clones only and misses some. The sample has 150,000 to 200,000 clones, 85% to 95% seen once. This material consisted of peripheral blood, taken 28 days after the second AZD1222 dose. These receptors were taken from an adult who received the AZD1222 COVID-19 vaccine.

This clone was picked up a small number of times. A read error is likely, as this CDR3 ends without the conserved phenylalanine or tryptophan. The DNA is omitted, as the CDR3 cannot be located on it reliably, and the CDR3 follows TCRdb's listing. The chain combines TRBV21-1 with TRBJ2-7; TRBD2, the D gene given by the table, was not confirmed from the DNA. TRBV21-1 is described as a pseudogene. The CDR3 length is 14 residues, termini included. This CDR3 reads CASSKMGSGRADFL.

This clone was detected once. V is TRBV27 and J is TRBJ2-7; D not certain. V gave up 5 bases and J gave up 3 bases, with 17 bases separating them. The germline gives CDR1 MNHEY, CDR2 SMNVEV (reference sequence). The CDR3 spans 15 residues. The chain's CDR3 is CASSPQSRAYYEQYF. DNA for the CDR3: TGTGCCAGCAGTCCCCAATCTAGGGCGTACTACGAGCAGTACTTC.

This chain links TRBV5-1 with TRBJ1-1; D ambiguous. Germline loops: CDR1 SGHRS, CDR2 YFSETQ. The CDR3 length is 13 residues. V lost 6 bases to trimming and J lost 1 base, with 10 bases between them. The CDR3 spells CASTLGPNTEAFF. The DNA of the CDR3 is TGCGCCAGCACCCTTGGCCCGAACACTGAAGCTTTCTTT.

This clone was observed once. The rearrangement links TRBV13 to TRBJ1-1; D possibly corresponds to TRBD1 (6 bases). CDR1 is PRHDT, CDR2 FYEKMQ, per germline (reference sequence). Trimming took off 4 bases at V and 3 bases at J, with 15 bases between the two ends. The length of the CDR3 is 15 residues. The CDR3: CASSWLRQADTEAFF. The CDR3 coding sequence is TGTGCCAGCAGCTGGCTTCGACAGGCGGACACTGAAGCTTTCTTT.

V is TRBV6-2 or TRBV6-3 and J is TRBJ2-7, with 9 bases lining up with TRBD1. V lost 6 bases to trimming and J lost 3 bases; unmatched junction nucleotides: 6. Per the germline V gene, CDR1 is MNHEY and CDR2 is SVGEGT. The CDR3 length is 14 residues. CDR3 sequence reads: CASSPGTGIYEQYF. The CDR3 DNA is TGTGCCAGCAGCCCCGGGACAGGGATCTACGAGCAGTACTTC.

The CDR3 region has the DNA TGTGCCAGCAGCCCAATTGGCTCCGGCAACACCATATATTTT. Residues: CASSPIGSGNTIYF. The chain joins TRBV6-5 to TRBJ1-3; D not certain. Germline loops: CDR1 MNHEY, CDR2 SVGAGI. The V gene lost 6 bases and the J gene lost 7 bases, with 16 bases spanning the gap. The CDR3 totals 14 residues.

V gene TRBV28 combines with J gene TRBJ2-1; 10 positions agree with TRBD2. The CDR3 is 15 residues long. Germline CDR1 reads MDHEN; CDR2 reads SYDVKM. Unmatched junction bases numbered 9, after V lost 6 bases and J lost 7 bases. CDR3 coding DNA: TGTGCCAGCAGCCCTTCTAGCGGGAGCCGGAATGAGCAGTTCTTC. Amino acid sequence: CASSPSSGSRNEQFF.

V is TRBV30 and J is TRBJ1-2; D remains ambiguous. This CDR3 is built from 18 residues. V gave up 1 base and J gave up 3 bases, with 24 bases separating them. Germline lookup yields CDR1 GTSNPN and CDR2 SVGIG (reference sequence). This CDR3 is CAWSEGLSGNSLYYGYTF. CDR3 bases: TGTGCCTGGAGTGAGGGCTTATCGGGAAATTCCCTCTACTATGGCTACACCTTC. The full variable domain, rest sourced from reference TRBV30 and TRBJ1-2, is SQTIHQWPATLVQPVGSPLSLECTVEGTSNPNLYWYRQAAGRGLQLLFYSVGIGQISSEVPQNLSASRPQDRQFILSSKKLLLSDSGFYLCAWSEGLSGNSLYYGYTFGSGTRLTVV.

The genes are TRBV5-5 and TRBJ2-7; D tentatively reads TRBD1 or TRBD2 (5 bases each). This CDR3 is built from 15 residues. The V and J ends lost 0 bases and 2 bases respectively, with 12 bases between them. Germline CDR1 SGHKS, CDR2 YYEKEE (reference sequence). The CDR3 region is CASSLEPRGPYEQYF. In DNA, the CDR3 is TGTGCCAGCAGCTTGGAACCCCGGGGCCCCTACGAGCAGTACTTC.

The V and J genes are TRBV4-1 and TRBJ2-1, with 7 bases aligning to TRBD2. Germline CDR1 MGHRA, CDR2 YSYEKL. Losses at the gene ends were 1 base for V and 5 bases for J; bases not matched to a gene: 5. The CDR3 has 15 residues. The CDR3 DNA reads TGCGCCAGCAGCCAAGGCCTAGCGGAGGACAATGAGCAGTTCTTC. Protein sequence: CASSQGLAEDNEQFF.

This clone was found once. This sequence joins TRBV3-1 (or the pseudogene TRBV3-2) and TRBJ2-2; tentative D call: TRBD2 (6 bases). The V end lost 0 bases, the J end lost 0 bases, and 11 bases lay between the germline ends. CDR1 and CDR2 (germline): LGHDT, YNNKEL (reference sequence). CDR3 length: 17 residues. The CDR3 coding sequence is TGTGCCAGCAGCCAAGATAGGAGGGGTTCGAACACCGGGGAGCTGTTTTTT. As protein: CASSQDRRGSNTGELFF.

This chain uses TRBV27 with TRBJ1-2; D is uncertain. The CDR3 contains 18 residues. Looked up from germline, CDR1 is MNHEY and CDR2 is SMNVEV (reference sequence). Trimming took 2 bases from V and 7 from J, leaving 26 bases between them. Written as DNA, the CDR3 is TGTGCCAGCAGTTTAAATCCCCGGGCAGCCTCCAATGGTGGTGGCTACACCTTC. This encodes CASSLNPRAASNGGGYTF.

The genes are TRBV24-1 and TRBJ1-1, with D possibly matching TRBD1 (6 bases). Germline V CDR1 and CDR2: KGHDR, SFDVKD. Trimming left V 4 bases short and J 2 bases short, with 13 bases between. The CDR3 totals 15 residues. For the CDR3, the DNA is TGTGCCACCAGTGAAGGGACACCGGGCAACACTGAAGCTTTCTTT. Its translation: CATSEGTPGNTEAFF.

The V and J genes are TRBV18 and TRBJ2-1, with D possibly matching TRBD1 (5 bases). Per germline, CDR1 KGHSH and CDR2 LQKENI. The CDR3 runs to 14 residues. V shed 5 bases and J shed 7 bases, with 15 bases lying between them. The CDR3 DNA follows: TGTGCCAGCTCATTCCAGGGTTTGGGGAATGAGCAGTTCTTC. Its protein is CASSFQGLGNEQFF.

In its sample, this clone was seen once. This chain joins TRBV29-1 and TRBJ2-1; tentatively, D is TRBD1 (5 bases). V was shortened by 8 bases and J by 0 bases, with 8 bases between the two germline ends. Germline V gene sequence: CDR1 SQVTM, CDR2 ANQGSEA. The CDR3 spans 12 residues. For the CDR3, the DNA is TGCAGCTGGGGCTTCTCCTACAATGAGCAGTTCTTC. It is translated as CSWGFSYNEQFF.

The CDR3 coding sequence is TGTGCCAGCTCCCCCACTAGCGGGAGGGCTACCAGCACAGATACGCAGTATTTT. Translated: CASSPTSGRATSTDTQYF. V usage is TRBV18 and J usage is TRBJ2-3; 13 bases match TRBD2. The CDR3 length is 18 residues. Trimming at V came to 6 bases and at J to 0 bases, leaving 9 bases not matched to a gene. The V gene's germline CDR1 is KGHSH and CDR2 LQKENI.

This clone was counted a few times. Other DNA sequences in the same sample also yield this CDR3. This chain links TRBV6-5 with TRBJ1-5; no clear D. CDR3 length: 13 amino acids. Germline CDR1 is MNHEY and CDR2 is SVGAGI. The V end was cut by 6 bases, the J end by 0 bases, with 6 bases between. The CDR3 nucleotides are TGTGCCAGCAGGGTGGATAGCAATCAGCCCCAGCATTTT. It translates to CASRVDSNQPQHF.

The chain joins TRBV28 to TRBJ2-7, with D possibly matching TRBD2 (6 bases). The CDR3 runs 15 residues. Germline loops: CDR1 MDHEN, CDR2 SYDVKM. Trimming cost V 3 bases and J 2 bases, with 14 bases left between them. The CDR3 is CASSFDQRATYEQYF. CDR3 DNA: TGTGCCAGCAGTTTCGATCAGCGGGCCACCTACGAGCAGTACTTC.

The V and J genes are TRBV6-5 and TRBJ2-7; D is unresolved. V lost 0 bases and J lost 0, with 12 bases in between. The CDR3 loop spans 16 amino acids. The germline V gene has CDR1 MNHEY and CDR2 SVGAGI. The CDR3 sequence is CASSYSISRSSYEQYF. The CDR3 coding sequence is TGTGCCAGCAGTTACTCGATTAGCAGGAGCTCCTACGAGCAGTACTTC.

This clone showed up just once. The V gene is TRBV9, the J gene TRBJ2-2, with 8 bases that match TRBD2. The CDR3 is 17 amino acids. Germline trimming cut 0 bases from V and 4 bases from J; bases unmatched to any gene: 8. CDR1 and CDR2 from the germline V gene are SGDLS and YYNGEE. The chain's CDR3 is CASSVGSSGSVTGELFF. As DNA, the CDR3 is TGTGCCAGCAGCGTAGGGTCGAGCGGGAGTGTCACCGGGGAGCTGTTTTTT.

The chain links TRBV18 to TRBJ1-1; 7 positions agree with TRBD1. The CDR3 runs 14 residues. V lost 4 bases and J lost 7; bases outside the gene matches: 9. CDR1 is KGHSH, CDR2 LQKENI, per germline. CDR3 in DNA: TGTGCCAGCTCACAAGACAGGGACGGTGGTGAAGCTTTCTTT. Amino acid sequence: CASSQDRDGGEAFF.

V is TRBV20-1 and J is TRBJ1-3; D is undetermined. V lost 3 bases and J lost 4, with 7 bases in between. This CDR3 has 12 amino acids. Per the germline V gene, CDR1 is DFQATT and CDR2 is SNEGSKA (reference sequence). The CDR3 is CSASSGGNTIYF. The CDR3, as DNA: TGCAGTGCTAGTTCCGGGGGAAACACCATATATTTT.

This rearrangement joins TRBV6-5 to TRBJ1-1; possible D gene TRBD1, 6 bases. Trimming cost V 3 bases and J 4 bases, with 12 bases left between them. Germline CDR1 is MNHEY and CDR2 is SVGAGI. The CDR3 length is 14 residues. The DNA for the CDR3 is TGTGCCAGCAGTTATGGGGGGCGCGGCACTGAAGCTTTCTTT. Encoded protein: CASSYGGRGTEAFF.

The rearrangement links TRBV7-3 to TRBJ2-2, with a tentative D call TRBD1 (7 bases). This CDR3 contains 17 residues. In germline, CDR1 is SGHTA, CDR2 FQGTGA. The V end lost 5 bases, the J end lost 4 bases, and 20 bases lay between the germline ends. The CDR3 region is CASSLNGAGGGTGELFF. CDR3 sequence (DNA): TGTGCCAGCAGCCTCAACGGTGCAGGGGGAGGCACCGGGGAGCTGTTTTTT.

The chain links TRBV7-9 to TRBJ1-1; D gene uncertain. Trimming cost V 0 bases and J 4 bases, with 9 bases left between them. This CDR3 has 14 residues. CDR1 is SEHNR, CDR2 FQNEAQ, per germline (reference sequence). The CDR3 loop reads CASSLAGNPTEAFF. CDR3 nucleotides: TGTGCCAGCAGCTTAGCCGGGAACCCCACTGAAGCTTTCTTT.

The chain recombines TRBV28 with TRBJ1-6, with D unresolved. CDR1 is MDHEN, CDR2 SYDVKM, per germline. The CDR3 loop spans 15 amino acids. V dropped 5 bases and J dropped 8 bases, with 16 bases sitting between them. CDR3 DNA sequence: TGTGCCAGCAGTCCGACCTTACTTAGGGATTCACCCCTCCACTTT. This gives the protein CASSPTLLRDSPLHF.

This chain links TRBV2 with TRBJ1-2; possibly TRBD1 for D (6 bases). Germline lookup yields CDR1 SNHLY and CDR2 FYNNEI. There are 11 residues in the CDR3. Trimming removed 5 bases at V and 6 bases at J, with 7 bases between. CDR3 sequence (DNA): TGTGCCAGCAGTTACAGGGATGGCTACACCTTC. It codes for CASSYRDGYTF.

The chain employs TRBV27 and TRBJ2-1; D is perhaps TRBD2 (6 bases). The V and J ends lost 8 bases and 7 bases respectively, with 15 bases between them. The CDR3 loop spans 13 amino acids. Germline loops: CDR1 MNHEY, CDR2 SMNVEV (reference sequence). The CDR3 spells CASGRDFKNEQFF. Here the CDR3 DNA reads TGTGCCAGCGGTCGGGACTTTAAGAATGAGCAGTTCTTC.

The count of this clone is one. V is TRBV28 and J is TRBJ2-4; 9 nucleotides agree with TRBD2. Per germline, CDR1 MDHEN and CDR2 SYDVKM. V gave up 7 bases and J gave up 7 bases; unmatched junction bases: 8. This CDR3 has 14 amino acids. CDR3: CASNLAGTGNIQYF. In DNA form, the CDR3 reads TGTGCCAGCAATCTAGCGGGGACGGGGAACATTCAGTACTTC.

The CDR3 sequence: CAWSGRQKGKLFF. As DNA, the CDR3 is TGTGCCTGGAGTGGCCGGCAGAAGGGAAAACTGTTTTTT. The V call is TRBV30, the J call TRBJ1-4; D is unclear. Trimming shortened V by 1 base and J by 10 bases, and 13 bases separated the two germline ends. The germline V gene has CDR1 GTSNPN and CDR2 SVGIG (reference sequence). This CDR3 comprises 13 residues.